One and the same sample provided the 29 T cell receptor beta chains below, sequenced in a study of CD8 T cells in ankylosing spondylitis. Regarding the study as a whole: Apparently characteristic of ankylosing spondylitis blood was a TCR beta motif (roughly eight highly homologous variants).

TCRdb ran MiXCR on the 5' RACE reads and lists one entry per CDR3 protein. Of about 480,000 distinct CDR3 sequences listed, under 20% are singletons. Their antigen targets remain unknown. The sequenced sample was blood, either unsorted or a sorted T cell fraction (not recorded which). Every receptor here comes from a male donor with ankylosing spondylitis.

The chain uses TRBV5-1 and TRBJ1-2; tentative D call: TRBD1 (6 bases). Trimming cost V 2 bases and J 8 bases, with 13 bases left between them. In germline, CDR1 is SGHRS, CDR2 YFSETQ. CDR3 length equals 13 residues. CDR3 nucleotide sequence: TGCGCCAGCAGCTTAGGACAGCCTACGGGCTACACCTTC. The encoded protein is CASSLGQPTGYTF.

This rearrangement joins TRBV10-2 to TRBJ1-6; no reliable D call. V was pared by 3 bases and J by 1 base, with 13 bases between. The germline gives CDR1 WSHSY, CDR2 SAAADI. The CDR3 sequence is 17 residues long. As DNA, the CDR3 is TGCGCCAGCAGTGATAGGTTCGGGGAGTCCTATAATTCACCCCTCCACTTT. Translated: CASSDRFGESYNSPLHF.

Only a few counts were recorded for this clonotype. V and J are TRBV10-3 and TRBJ2-1; D ambiguous. The germline V gene encodes CDR1 ENHRY and CDR2 SYGVKD. The V end was cut by 3 bases, the J end by 6 bases, with 9 bases between. CDR3 size: 13 residues. CDR3 sequence reads: CAISDSPLNEQFF. CDR3 bases: TGTGCCATCAGTGACTCCCCCCTCAATGAGCAGTTCTTC.

Only a few counts were recorded for this clonotype. This CDR3 reads CASSPNRATDVETQYF. In DNA, the CDR3 is TGTGCCAGCAGCCCCAATAGAGCTACCGATGTAGAGACCCAGTACTTC. V is TRBV3-1 and J is TRBJ2-5; D uncertain. Trimming took off 4 bases at V and 4 bases at J, with 19 bases between the two ends. The germline V gene encodes CDR1 LGHDT and CDR2 YNNKEL (reference sequence). The CDR3 totals 16 residues.

The CDR3 region is CSVLGQQETQYF. CDR3 in DNA: TGCAGCGTCCTGGGACAGCAAGAGACCCAGTACTTC. The J gene is TRBJ2-5, the V gene TRBV29-1; TRBD1 aligns across 7 bases. Germline CDR1 and CDR2: SQVTM and ANQGSEA. CDR3 length equals 12 residues. The ends lost 6 bases at V and 2 bases at J; junction bases unmatched: 3.

The chain uses TRBV12-5 and TRBJ1-6; no clear D gene. The V gene lost 7 bases and the J gene lost 0 bases, with 4 bases spanning the gap. The CDR3 runs to 13 residues. The germline CDR1 and CDR2 sequences are LGHNT and FRNRAP. Written as DNA, the CDR3 is TGTGCTAGTGCTAGCTCCTATAATTCACCCCTCCACTTT. Encoded protein: CASASSYNSPLHF.

The table lists this clonotype with a few counts. V and J are TRBV5-1 and TRBJ1-4; D unclear. CDR3 length: 14 amino acids. From germline, CDR1 is SGHRS and CDR2 YFSETQ. V lost 4 bases and J 4 bases, leaving 11 bases between the germline ends. The CDR3 sequence is CASSRGGFNEKLFF. In DNA, the CDR3 is TGCGCCAGCAGCCGAGGAGGATTTAATGAAAAACTGTTTTTT.

This clonotype was recorded a few times. The rearrangement joins TRBV20-1 to TRBJ1-2, with D perhaps matching TRBD1 (6 bases). This CDR3 region has 13 residues. V was pared by 6 bases and J by 8 bases, with 19 bases between. Germline V gives CDR1 DFQATT, CDR2 SNEGSKA (reference sequence). This chain's CDR3 is CSAARTDRRGYTF. CDR3 DNA sequence: TGCAGTGCGGCACGGACAGACCGGCGGGGCTACACCTTC.

This clonotype turned up a few times. The chain couples TRBV5-1 to TRBJ2-1, with 9 bases matching TRBD2. The germline V gene has CDR1 SGHRS and CDR2 YFSETQ. The CDR3 is 17 amino acids. J gave up 7 bases and V 5 bases, and 16 bases lay outside the gene matches. In DNA form, the CDR3 reads TGCGCCAGCAGACGGCCAGACAAAGCGGGAGGCGGGAATGAGCAGTTCTTC. Translated: CASRRPDKAGGGNEQFF. The full variable domain, rest sourced from reference TRBV5-1 and TRBJ2-1, is KAGVTQTPRYLIKTRGQQVTLSCSPISGHRSVSWYQQTPGQGLQFLFEYFSETQRNKGNFPGRFSGRQFSNSRSEMNVSTLELGDSALYLCASRRPDKAGGGNEQFFGPGTRLTVL.

This chain uses TRBV28 with TRBJ2-3; D might be TRBD1 or TRBD2, each matching 6 bases. Germline loops: CDR1 MDHEN, CDR2 SYDVKM. The CDR3 is 14 amino acids. Deletions cut 6 bases from V and 6 bases from J, with 16 bases between. The CDR3 sequence is CASSIRLGGDTQYF. The CDR3 bases are TGTGCCAGCAGCATACGCCTAGGGGGGGATACGCAGTATTTT.

This clonotype was seen a handful of times. The chain has TRBV29-1 and TRBJ1-2, with 7 bases matching TRBD1. CDR1 is SQVTM and CDR2 is ANQGSEA in the germline V gene. CDR3 length equals 13 residues. The V segment lost 5 bases and the J segment 2 bases; nucleotides outside the gene matches: 5. The CDR3 here is CSVSQGGNYGYTF. CDR3 nucleotide sequence: TGCAGCGTTTCTCAGGGGGGGAACTATGGCTACACCTTC.

J is TRBJ2-1 and V is TRBV20-1, with 8 nucleotides matching TRBD2. In germline, CDR1 is DFQATT, CDR2 SNEGSKA (reference sequence). J gave up 8 bases and V 4 bases, and 10 bases lay outside the gene matches. CDR3 length: 14 residues. In DNA, the CDR3 is TGCAGTGCTACAAGCCCCGGGGGGGCGGATGAGCAGTTCTTC. It encodes CSATSPGGADEQFF.

The sample holds a few counts of this clonotype. This sequence joins TRBV30 and TRBJ2-2; the match to TRBD1 covers 10 bases. Germline V gives CDR1 GTSNPN, CDR2 SVGIG (reference sequence). This CDR3 has 14 amino acids. V gave up 8 bases and J gave up 6 bases; unmatched junction bases: 9. CDR3 sequence reads: CARDRGLDAGELFF. As DNA, the CDR3 is TGTGCCCGAGACAGGGGGCTTGATGCCGGGGAGCTGTTTTTT.

Notes on this clonotype: The junction shows a germline mismatch at one end, possibly a read error. The chain links TRBV5-6 to TRBJ1-4; D not certain. From germline, CDR1 is SGHDT and CDR2 YYEEEE. The CDR3 contains 14 residues. DNA for the CDR3: TGTGCCAGCAGCCGCATTGACGGAAACCAAAAGCCTAATTTT. Residues: CASSRIDGNQKPNF.

V and J are TRBV2 and TRBJ1-2; tentative D call: TRBD1 (6 bases). CDR3 length: 13 residues. Trimming took 10 bases from V and 7 from J, leaving 19 bases between them. Germline loops: CDR1 SNHLY, CDR2 FYNNEI. The CDR3 here is CATKDSTWGGYTF. The CDR3 nucleotides are TGTGCCACCAAGGACAGCACCTGGGGTGGCTACACCTTC.

The chain carries TRBV12-3 or TRBV12-4 and TRBJ1-6; no clear D. The CDR3 totals 13 residues. Deletions cut 7 bases from V and 8 bases from J, with 12 bases between. The CDR3 spells CASTMGLHSPLHF. CDR3 nucleotides: TGTGCCAGCACTATGGGGTTGCATTCACCCCTCCACTTT.

V gene TRBV9 combines with J gene TRBJ2-5; 9 bases map to TRBD1. V trimming: 3 bases; J trimming: 3 bases; junction bases outside the gene matches: 6. Germline loops: CDR1 SGDLS, CDR2 YYNGEE. This CDR3 is built from 15 residues. The CDR3 region is CASSAFGTGKETQYF. The CDR3 DNA reads TGTGCCAGCAGCGCTTTCGGGACAGGGAAAGAGACCCAGTACTTC.

This clonotype has a handful of counts. Here the CDR3 DNA reads TGTGCCAGCAGCCAGCGACCTGGCACAGATACGCAGTATTTT. This sequence encodes CASSQRPGTDTQYF. The chain links TRBV2 to TRBJ2-3; D call uncertain. The V end lost 6 bases, the J end lost 1 base, and 11 bases lay between the germline ends. The V gene's germline CDR1 is SNHLY and CDR2 FYNNEI. The CDR3 extends over 14 amino acids.

This chain connects TRBV7-8 to TRBJ1-1, with D possibly TRBD1 on 6 matching bases. This CDR3 is 18 amino acids long. The V end lost 1 base, the J end lost 1 base, and 19 bases lay between the germline ends. The germline CDR1 and CDR2 sequences are SGHVS and FQNEAQ. As DNA, the CDR3 is TGTGCCAGCAGCTTAGACGGGGGGCTTTCCAATAAGAACACTGAAGCTTTCTTT. Translating it yields CASSLDGGLSNKNTEAFF.

This clonotype was seen only a few times. DNA for the CDR3: TGTGCCAGCAGTAGGACAGGGGGCCAGTATACTGAAGCTTTCTTT. Amino acids: CASSRTGGQYTEAFF. The rearrangement links TRBV12-3 or TRBV12-4 to TRBJ1-1, with 11 nucleotides matching TRBD1. The CDR3 length is 15 residues. V gave up 5 bases and J gave up 5 bases; unmatched junction bases: 7.

The chain is built from TRBV4-3 and TRBJ2-7, with unresolved D. Per germline, CDR1 LGHNA and CDR2 YSLEER. CDR3 length equals 17 residues. The germline V and J ends were trimmed by 0 bases and 0 bases, with 15 bases remaining between them. The CDR3 nucleotides read TGCGCCAGCAGCCAAGATCTCCACAGTTTGAGCTCCTACGAGCAGTACTTC. Translated, it gives CASSQDLHSLSSYEQYF.

This clonotype has more than one count but fewer than ten. The chain has TRBV7-2 and TRBJ2-1; D possibly corresponds to TRBD2 (5 bases). The CDR3 sequence is 11 residues long. Trimming took off 3 bases at V and 10 bases at J, with 7 bases between the two ends. Germline-derived CDR1 and CDR2 are SGHTA and FQGNSA. For the CDR3, the DNA is TGTGCCAGCAGCTTGGACTGGGAGCAGTTCTTC. This sequence encodes CASSLDWEQFF.

A few counts support this clonotype. V gene TRBV28 combines with J gene TRBJ2-7; 7 positions match TRBD1. This CDR3 is 13 amino acids long. Losses at the gene ends were 10 bases for V and 5 bases for J; bases not matched to a gene: 11. The germline V gene has CDR1 MDHEN and CDR2 SYDVKM. CDR3 sequence (DNA): TGTGCCACCCGGGAAGGGGGCTTCCACGAGCAGTACTTC. The encoded protein is CATREGGFHEQYF.

This chain's CDR3 is CASSSIDRVFETQYF. In DNA, the CDR3 is TGTGCCAGCAGCTCTATCGACAGGGTATTTGAGACCCAGTACTTC. The genes are TRBV5-6 and TRBJ2-5; 7 bases fit TRBD1. V was clipped by 3 bases and J by 5 bases; unmatched bases: 10. Germline V gene data show CDR1 as SGHDT and CDR2 as YYEEEE. The CDR3 extends over 15 amino acids.

This clonotype was counted between two and nine times. This chain links TRBV12-3 or TRBV12-4 with TRBJ2-7; possible D gene TRBD1, 5 bases. Trimming took 5 bases from V and 3 from J, leaving 11 bases between them. The CDR3 contains 13 residues. CDR3 coding DNA: TGTGCCAGCAGTCTAGACAGACTCTACGAGCAGTACTTC. Its translation is CASSLDRLYEQYF.

This clonotype was seen at least ten times. The rearrangement uses TRBV12-3 or TRBV12-4 and TRBJ2-5; no definite D call. With 0 bases removed from V and 5 bases from J, the gap between germline ends came to 4 bases. This CDR3 has 12 amino acids. CDR3 in DNA: TGTGCCAGCAGTTTAGCGACGGAGACCCAGTACTTC. Amino acid sequence: CASSLATETQYF.

This clonotype was seen a few times. The chain uses TRBV28 and TRBJ2-2, with D possibly being TRBD2 (7 bases). The V and J ends lost 7 bases and 4 bases respectively, with 13 bases between them. In germline, CDR1 is MDHEN, CDR2 SYDVKM. CDR3 length: 14 amino acids. CDR3 sequence reads: CASTLGGPTGELFF. Here the CDR3 DNA reads TGTGCCAGCACCTTGGGGGGGCCCACCGGGGAGCTGTTTTTT.

V gene TRBV10-3 combines with J gene TRBJ1-2; D gene uncertain. Looked up from germline, CDR1 is ENHRY and CDR2 is SYGVKD. Trimming left V 6 bases short and J 2 bases short, with 7 bases between. The CDR3 runs 12 residues. The CDR3 coding sequence is TGTGCCATCAGGGCCGGGAACTATGGCTACACCTTC. This translates into CAIRAGNYGYTF.

The table lists this clonotype with many counts. This chain joins TRBV20-1 and TRBJ2-1; D may be TRBD2 (5 bases). V lost 0 bases to trimming and J lost 9 bases, with 15 bases between them. Germline V CDR1 and CDR2: DFQATT, SNEGSKA (reference sequence). The CDR3 spans 14 residues. DNA of the CDR3: TGCAGTGCTAGAGATCGGACCCCGGGGAGTGAGCAGTTCTTC. Encoded protein: CSARDRTPGSEQFF.